Each of the 16 T cell receptor beta chains below was sequenced from the same sample in a study of cytomegalovirus exposure and HLA in healthy donors. The primer mix had 60 Vbeta and 13 Jbeta primers. Profiling relied on immunoSEQ multiplex PCR, and the TCRdb table lists in-frame clones only, not all of them. The sample holds 150,000 or so clones; 60% to 85% are singletons and the top ten take 0.7% to 0.8%. Sequencing used PBMCs. The receptors here all came from a female donor in good health and CMV-seronegative.

This sequence joins TRBV1 and TRBJ2-6; the D call in the table, TRBD1, was not verified against the DNA. TRBV1 represents a pseudogene. This CDR3 region has 21 residues. The CDR3 DNA is TGCACCAGCAGCCAATATACTCGGACAGGCGCCAGGGAGGCTGGGGCCAACGGCCTGACTTTC. This sequence encodes CTSSQYTRTGAREAGANGLTF.

This chain links TRBV7-2 with TRBJ2-3; tentatively, D is TRBD2 (6 bases). CDR1 SGHTA and CDR2 FQGNSA come from the germline V gene. The CDR3 totals 17 residues. V was shortened by 7 bases and J by 0 bases, with 20 bases between the two germline ends. CDR3 DNA sequence: TGTGCCAGCACCCCCGTAGGCGGGATCTCTAGCACAGATACGCAGTATTTT. The encoded protein is CASTPVGGISSTDTQYF. The whole variable domain, filled in from reference TRBV7-2 and TRBJ2-3, reads GAGVSQSPSNKVTEKGKDVELRCDPISGHTALYWYRQSLGQGLEFLIYFQGNSAPDKSGLPSDRFSAERTGGSVSTLTIQRTQQEDSAVYLCASTPVGGISSTDTQYFGPGTRLTVL.

The chain is built from TRBV2 and TRBJ2-3; D gene unclear. The V gene's germline CDR1 is SNHLY and CDR2 FYNNEI. Trimming took 4 bases from V and 3 from J, leaving 8 bases between them. This CDR3 contains 13 residues. CDR3 sequence: CASSVSRTDTQYF. CDR3 sequence (DNA): TGTGCCAGCAGTGTTTCCCGGACAGATACGCAGTATTTT.

This clone was counted a few times. This chain joins TRBV4-1 and TRBJ2-7, with a possible D match to TRBD2 (5 bases). Germline-derived CDR1 and CDR2 are MGHRA and YSYEKL. This CDR3 region has 13 residues. The germline V and J ends were trimmed by 0 bases and 4 bases, with 7 bases remaining between them. As DNA, the CDR3 is TGCGCCAGCAGCCAAGAGGGGAGTTACGAGCAGTACTTC. It translates to CASSQEGSYEQYF.

The chain is built from TRBV2 and TRBJ2-2; possible D gene TRBD1, 5 bases. The CDR3 covers 14 residues. CDR1 is SNHLY, CDR2 FYNNEI, per germline. With 6 bases removed from V and 6 bases from J, the gap between germline ends came to 14 bases. The CDR3, as DNA: TGTGCCAGCAGGGGCATCAGGGATCCCGGGGAGCTGTTTTTT. Translated, it gives CASRGIRDPGELFF.

The chain couples TRBV30 to TRBJ1-3; TRBD1 is a possible D gene (6 bases). This CDR3 is built from 14 residues. Germline lookup yields CDR1 GTSNPN and CDR2 SVGIG (reference sequence). V shed 3 bases and J shed 4 bases, with 13 bases lying between them. In DNA, the CDR3 is TGTGCCTGGAGCGAGCTCAGGGGCGGAAACACCATATATTTT. It codes for CAWSELRGGNTIYF.

The rearrangement joins TRBV2 to TRBJ2-1, with TRBD2 matching over 13 bases. CDR1 and CDR2 from the germline V gene are SNHLY and FYNNEI. Trimming at V came to 6 bases and at J to 2 bases, leaving 1 base not matched to a gene. This CDR3 contains 15 residues. Written as DNA, the CDR3 is TGTGCCAGCAGGGGACTAGCGGGAACCTACAATGAGCAGTTCTTC. Translation gives CASRGLAGTYNEQFF.

The DNA of the CDR3 is TGTGCCAGCAGTGGACTAGCGGGAGATACGCAGTATTTT. It yields the protein CASSGLAGDTQYF. V gene TRBV7-2 combines with J gene TRBJ2-3; 11 nucleotides agree with TRBD2. CDR3 length: 13 amino acids. CDR1 and CDR2 from the germline V gene are SGHTA and FQGNSA. Unmatched junction bases numbered 1, after V lost 6 bases and J lost 5 bases.

V gene TRBV5-4 combines with J gene TRBJ2-6, with TRBD1 identical over 9 bases. J lost 4 bases, V lost 1 base, and 9 bases had no gene match. This CDR3 comprises 18 residues. Germline CDR1 reads SGHNT; CDR2 reads YYREEE (reference sequence). The CDR3 reads CASSLIGTGLPGANVLTF. The DNA for the CDR3 is TGTGCCAGCAGCTTGATTGGGACAGGGTTACCGGGGGCCAACGTCCTGACTTTC. The entire variable domain, with the rest obtained from reference TRBV5-4 and TRBJ2-6, is as follows: ETGVTQSPTHLIKTRGQQVTLRCSSQSGHNTVSWYQQALGQGPQFIFQYYREEENGRGNFPPRFSGLQFPNYSSELNVNALELDDSALYLCASSLIGTGLPGANVLTFGAGSRLTVL.

V is TRBV7-7 and J is TRBJ2-1; 9 bases line up with TRBD1. There are 13 residues in the CDR3. Unmatched junction bases numbered 1, after V lost 3 bases and J lost 7 bases. The V gene's germline CDR1 is SSHAT and CDR2 FNYEAQ (reference sequence). In DNA form, the CDR3 reads TGTGCCAGCAGCTTCGACAGGGGGAATGAGCAGTTCTTC. This gives the protein CASSFDRGNEQFF.

This chain links TRBV27 with TRBJ1-2; D is perhaps TRBD1 (6 bases). The germline V gene has CDR1 MNHEY and CDR2 SMNVEV (reference sequence). Trimming removed 2 bases from V and 4 bases from J, with 14 bases in between. This CDR3 is built from 15 residues. The CDR3, as DNA: TGTGCCAGCAGTTTAACGCGACAGGCTTCCTATGGCTACACCTTC. Translating it yields CASSLTRQASYGYTF.

This clone occurred a few times. J is TRBJ2-5 and V is TRBV11-3; 9 positions match TRBD1. CDR1 is SGHNT, CDR2 YENEEA, per germline. The V and J ends lost 5 bases and 2 bases, in that order; junction bases with no gene match: 6. This CDR3 comprises 15 residues. The CDR3 DNA is TGTGCCAGCAGCCTGGGACAGGGTGGTCAAGAGACCCAGTACTTC. This translates into CASSLGQGGQETQYF.

This clone has more than one count but fewer than ten. The chain uses TRBV28 and TRBJ1-4, with 7 bases aligning to TRBD1. CDR1 is MDHEN, CDR2 SYDVKM, per germline. V shed 7 bases, J shed 8 bases, and the junction held 10 bases outside the gene matches. There are 14 residues in the CDR3. The chain's CDR3 is CASIATGAWEKLFF. The DNA of the CDR3 is TGTGCCAGCATTGCAACAGGGGCCTGGGAAAAACTGTTTTTT.

The chain couples TRBV5-8 to TRBJ1-4, with 9 bases lining up with TRBD1. Germline values: CDR1 SGHTS, CDR2 YDEGEE. The CDR3 sequence is 16 residues long. V lost 3 bases and J lost 7; bases outside the gene matches: 10. The chain's CDR3 is CASSWSPGQGREKLFF. CDR3 coding DNA: TGTGCCAGCAGCTGGAGCCCGGGACAGGGCCGTGAAAAACTGTTTTTT.

The chain is built from TRBV5-5 and TRBJ2-6; no reliable D call. The CDR3 runs to 14 residues. CDR1 is SGHKS, CDR2 YYEKEE, per germline (reference sequence). The V end was cut by 3 bases, the J end by 1 base, with 5 bases between. The CDR3 here is CASSSYSGANVLTF. CDR3 nucleotide sequence: TGTGCCAGCAGCTCCTATTCTGGGGCCAACGTCCTGACTTTC.

As to this clone: The identical CDR3 is also encoded by other nucleotide sequences in the sample. The V and J genes are TRBV7-8 and TRBJ1-2; a possible D gene is TRBD1 (6 bases). The ends were cut back, 2 bases at V and 6 bases at J, with 10 bases in the middle. Germline V gene lookup returns CDR1 SGHVS and CDR2 FQNEAQ. This CDR3 comprises 13 residues. The CDR3 sequence is CASSLFRGHGYTF. The DNA of the CDR3 is TGTGCCAGCAGCTTATTCAGGGGACATGGCTACACCTTC.